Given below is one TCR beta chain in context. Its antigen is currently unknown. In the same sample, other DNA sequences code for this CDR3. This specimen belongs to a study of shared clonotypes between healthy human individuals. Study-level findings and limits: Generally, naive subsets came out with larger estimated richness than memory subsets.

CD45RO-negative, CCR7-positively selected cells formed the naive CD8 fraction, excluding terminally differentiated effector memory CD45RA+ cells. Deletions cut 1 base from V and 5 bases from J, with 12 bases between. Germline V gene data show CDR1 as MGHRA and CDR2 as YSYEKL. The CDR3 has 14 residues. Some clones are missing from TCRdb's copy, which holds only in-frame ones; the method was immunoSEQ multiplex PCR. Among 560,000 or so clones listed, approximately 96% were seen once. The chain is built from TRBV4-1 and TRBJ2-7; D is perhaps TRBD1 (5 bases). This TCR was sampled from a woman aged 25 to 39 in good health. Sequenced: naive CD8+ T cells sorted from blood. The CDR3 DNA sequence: TGCGCCAGCAGCCAAGGGGCCAGGGAAAACGAGCAGTACTTC. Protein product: CASSQGARENEQYF.